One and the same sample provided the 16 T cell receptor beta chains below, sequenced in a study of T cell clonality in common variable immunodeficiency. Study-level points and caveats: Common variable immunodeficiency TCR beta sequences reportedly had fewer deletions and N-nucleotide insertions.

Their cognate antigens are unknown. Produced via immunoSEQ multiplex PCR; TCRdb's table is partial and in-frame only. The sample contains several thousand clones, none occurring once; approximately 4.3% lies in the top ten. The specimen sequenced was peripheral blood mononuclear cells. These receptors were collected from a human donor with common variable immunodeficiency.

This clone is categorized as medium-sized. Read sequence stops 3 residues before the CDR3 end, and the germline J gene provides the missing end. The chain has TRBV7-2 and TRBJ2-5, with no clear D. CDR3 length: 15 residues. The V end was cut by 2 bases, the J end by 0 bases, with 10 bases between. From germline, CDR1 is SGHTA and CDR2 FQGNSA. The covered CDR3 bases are TGTGCCAGCAGCTTAACCATCACGGACCAAGAGACC. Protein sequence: CASSLTITDQET. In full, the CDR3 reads CASSLTITDQETQYF.

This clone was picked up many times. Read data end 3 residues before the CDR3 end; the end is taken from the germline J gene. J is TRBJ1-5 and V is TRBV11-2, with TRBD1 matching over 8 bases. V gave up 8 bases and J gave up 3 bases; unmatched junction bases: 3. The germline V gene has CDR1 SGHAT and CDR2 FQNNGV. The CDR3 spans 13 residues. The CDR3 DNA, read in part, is TGTGCCAGCGGACAGGGCCTCAATCAGCCC. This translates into CASGQGLNQP. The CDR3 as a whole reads CASGQGLNQPQHF.

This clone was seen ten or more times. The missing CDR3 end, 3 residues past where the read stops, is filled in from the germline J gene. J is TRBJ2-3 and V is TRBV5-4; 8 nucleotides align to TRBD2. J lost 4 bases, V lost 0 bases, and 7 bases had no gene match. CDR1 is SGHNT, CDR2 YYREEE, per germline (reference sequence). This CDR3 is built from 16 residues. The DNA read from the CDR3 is TGTGCCAGCAGCTTGGGCAGCGGGGGTCGCGCAGATACG. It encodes CASSLGSGGRADT. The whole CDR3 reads CASSLGSGGRADTQYF.

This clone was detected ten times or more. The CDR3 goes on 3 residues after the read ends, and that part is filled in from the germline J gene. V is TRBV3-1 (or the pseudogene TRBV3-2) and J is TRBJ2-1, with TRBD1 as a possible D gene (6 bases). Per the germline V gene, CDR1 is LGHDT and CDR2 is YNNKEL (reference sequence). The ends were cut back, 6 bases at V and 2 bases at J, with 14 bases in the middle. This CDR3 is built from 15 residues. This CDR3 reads CASSWTAIPYNEQFF. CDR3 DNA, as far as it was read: TGTGCCAGCAGTTGGACAGCTATCCCCTACAATGAG.

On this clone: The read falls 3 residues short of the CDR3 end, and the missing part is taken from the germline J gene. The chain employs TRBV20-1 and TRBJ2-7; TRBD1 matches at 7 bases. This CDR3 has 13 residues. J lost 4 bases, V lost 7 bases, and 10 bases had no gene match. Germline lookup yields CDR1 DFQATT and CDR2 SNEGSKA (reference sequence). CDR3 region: CSGKDRLGYEQYF. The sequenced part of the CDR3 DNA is TGCAGTGGGAAGGACAGGTTGGGGTACGAG.

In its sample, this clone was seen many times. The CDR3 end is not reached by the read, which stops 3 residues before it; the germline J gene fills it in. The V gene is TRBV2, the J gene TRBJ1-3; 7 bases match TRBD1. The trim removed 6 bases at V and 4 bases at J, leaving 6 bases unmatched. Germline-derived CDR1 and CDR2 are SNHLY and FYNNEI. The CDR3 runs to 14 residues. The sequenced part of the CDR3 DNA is TGTGCCAGCAGACAACAGGGGAGCGGAAACACC. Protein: CASRQQGSGNT. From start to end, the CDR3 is CASRQQGSGNTIYF.

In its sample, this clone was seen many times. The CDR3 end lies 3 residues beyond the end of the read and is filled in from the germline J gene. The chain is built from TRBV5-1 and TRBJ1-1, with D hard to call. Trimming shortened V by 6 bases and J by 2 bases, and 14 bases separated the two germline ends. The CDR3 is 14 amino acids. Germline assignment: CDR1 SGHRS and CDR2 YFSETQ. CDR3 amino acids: CASTFTGSNTEAFF. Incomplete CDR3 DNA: TGCGCCAGCACGTTTACGGGGTCAAACACTGAA.

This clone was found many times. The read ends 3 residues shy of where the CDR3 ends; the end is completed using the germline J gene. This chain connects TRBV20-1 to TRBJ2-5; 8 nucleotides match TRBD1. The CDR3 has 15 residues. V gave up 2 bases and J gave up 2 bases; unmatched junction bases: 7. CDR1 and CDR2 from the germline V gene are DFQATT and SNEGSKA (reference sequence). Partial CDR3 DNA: TGCAGTGCTAGACCCGGGACAGGCCATCAAGAGACC. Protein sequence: CSARPGTGHQET. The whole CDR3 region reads CSARPGTGHQETQYF.

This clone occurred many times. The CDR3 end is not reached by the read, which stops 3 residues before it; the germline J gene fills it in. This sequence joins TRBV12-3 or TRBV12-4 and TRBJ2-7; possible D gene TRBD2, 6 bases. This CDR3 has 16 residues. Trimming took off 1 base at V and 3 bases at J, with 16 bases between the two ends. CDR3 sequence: CASSLVGGTRNYEQYF. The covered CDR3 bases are TGTGCCAGCAGTTTAGTGGGCGGGACTCGAAACTACGAG.

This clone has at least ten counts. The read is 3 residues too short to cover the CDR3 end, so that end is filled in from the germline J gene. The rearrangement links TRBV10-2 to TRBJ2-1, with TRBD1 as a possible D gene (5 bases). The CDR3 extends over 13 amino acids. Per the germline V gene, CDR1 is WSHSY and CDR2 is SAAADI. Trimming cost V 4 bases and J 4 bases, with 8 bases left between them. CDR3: CASSGAGYNEQFF. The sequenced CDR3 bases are TGCGCCAGCAGTGGGGCAGGGTACAATGAG.

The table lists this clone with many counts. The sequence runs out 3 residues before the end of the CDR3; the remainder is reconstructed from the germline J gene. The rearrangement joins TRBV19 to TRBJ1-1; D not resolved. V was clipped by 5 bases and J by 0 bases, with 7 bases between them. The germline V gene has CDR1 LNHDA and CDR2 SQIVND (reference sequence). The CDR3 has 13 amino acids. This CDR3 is CASSLVMNTEAFF. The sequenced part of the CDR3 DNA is TGTGCCAGTAGTTTAGTAATGAACACTGAA.

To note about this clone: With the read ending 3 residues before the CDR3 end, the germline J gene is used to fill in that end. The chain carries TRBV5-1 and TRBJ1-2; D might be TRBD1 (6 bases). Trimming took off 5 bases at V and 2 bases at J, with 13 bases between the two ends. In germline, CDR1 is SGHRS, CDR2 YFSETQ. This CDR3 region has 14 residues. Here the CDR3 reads CASSRGGHNYGYTF. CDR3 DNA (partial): TGCGCCAGCAGTCGGGGGGGGCACAACTATGGC.

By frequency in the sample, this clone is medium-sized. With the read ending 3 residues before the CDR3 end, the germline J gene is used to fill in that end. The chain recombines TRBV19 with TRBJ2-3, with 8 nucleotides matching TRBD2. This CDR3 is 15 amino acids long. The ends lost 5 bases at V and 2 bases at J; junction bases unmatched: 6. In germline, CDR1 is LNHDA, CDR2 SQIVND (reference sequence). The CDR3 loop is CASSPGGAVTDTQYF. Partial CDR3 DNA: TGTGCCAGTAGTCCCGGGGGGGCAGTCACAGATACG. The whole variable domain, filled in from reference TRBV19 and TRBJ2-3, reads DGGITQSPKYLFRKEGQNVTLSCEQNLNHDAMYWYRQDPGQGLRLIYYSQIVNDFQKGDIAEGYSVSREKKESFPLTVTSAQKNPTAFYLCASSPGGAVTDTQYFGPGTRLTVL.

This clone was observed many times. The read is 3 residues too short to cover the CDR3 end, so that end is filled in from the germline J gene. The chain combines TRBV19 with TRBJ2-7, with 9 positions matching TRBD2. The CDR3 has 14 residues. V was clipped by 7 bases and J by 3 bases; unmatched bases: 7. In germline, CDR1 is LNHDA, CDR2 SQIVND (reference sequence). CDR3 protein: CASTRAGGSYEQYF. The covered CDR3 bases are TGTGCCAGTACCCGAGCGGGAGGAAGCTACGAG.

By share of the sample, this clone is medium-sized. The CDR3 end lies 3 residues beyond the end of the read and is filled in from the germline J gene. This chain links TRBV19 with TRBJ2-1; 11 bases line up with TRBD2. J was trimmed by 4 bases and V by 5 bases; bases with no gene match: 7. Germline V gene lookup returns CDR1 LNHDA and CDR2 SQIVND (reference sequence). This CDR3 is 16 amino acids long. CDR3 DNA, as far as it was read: TGTGCCAGTAGTGCTTATAGCGGGGGGGTATACAATGAG. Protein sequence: CASSAYSGGVYNE. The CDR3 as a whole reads CASSAYSGGVYNEQFF.

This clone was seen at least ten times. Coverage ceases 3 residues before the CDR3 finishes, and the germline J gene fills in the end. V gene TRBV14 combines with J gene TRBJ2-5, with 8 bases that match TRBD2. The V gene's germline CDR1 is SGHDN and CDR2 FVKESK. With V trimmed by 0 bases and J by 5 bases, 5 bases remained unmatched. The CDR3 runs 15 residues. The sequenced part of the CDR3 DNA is TGTGCCAGCAGCCAAGACAGCGGGAGTTGGGAGACC. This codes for CASSQDSGSWET. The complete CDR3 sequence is CASSQDSGSWETQYF.